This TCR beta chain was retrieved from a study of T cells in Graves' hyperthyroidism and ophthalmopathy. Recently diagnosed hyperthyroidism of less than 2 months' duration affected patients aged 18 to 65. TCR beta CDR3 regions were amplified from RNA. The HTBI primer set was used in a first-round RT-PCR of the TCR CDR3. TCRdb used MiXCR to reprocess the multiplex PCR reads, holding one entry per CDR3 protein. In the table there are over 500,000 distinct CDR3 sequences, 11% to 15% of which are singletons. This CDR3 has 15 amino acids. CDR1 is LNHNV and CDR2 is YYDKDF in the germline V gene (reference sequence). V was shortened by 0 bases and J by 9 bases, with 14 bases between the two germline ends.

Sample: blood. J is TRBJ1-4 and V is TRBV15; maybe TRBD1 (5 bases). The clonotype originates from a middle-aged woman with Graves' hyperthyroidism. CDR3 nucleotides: TGTGCCACCAGCAGAGATCGAGCAGGGTCACAAAAACTGTTTTTT. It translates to CATSRDRAGSQKLFF.